This TCR beta chain stems from a study of blood T cell repertoires in COVID-19. About the research overall: The study drew acute and convalescent COVID-19 samples from the United States, Italy and Spain.

The repertoire was sequenced with immunoSEQ multiplex PCR; TCRdb's copy has only in-frame clones and lacks some. The table includes 110,000 or so clones, 85% detected once. The V gene's germline CDR1 is LNHNV and CDR2 YYDKDF (reference sequence). CDR3 length equals 17 residues. The V gene lost 0 bases and the J gene lost 4 bases, with 16 bases spanning the gap. Sequencing was done on a sample of peripheral blood. The rearrangement joins TRBV15 to TRBJ1-5; D might be TRBD1 (5 bases). The sequence came from a human donor in a cohort sampled during active COVID-19. The CDR3: CATSRDGGDRGNQPQHF. DNA of the CDR3: TGTGCCACCAGCAGAGACGGGGGAGACCGGGGAAATCAGCCCCAGCATTTT.